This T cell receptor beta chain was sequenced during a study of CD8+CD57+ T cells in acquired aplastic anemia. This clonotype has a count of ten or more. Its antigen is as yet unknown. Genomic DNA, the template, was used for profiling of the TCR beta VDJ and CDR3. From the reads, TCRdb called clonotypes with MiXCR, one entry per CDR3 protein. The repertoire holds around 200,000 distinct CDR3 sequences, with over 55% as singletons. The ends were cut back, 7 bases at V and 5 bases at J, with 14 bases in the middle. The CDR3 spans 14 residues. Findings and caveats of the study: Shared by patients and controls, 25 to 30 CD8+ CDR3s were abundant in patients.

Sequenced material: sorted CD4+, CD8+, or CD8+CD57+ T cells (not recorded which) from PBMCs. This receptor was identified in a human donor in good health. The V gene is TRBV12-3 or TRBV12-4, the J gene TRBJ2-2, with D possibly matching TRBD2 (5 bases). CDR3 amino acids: CASKDGLPTGELFF. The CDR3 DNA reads TGTGCCAGCAAAGATGGACTCCCAACCGGGGAGCTGTTTTTT.